These T cell receptor beta chains were read from a single sample in a study of blood T cell repertoires in COVID-19. Assay used: immunoSEQ multiplex PCR; TCRdb lists only in-frame clones, some missing. The profile shows about 37,000 clones, roughly 80% of them singletons. The sample consisted of peripheral blood. The receptors stem from a woman in her seventies with acute or convalescent COVID-19. CDR3s include the opening cysteine and the closing phenylalanine or tryptophan. Each record gives: D gene, J gene, V gene, clone size, CDR3 DNA, CDR3 protein. The D gene is left open where the match is weak. Clone size is stated in some rows and not others, as once, few, many or a class when expanded.

>TRBD2|TRBJ2-3|TRBV5-1|-
TGCGCCAGCAGCCTGAGGGCGGGGGGGGCCTCTTTAGATACGCAGTATTTT
CASSLRAGGASLDTQYF
>-|TRBJ1-2|TRBV5-1|-
TGCGCCAGCAGCTTGGCGGGTGTCCATGGCTACACCTTC
CASSLAGVHGYTF
>-|TRBJ2-7|TRBV10-3|-
TGTGCCATCAGTGCATACAGGGACGAGCAGTACTTC
CAISAYRDEQYF
>TRBD1|TRBJ1-2|TRBV6-5|few
TGTGCCAGCAGTGACTCAGACAGGGCGTGGGGCTACACCTTC
CASSDSDRAWGYTF
>TRBD1|TRBJ1-2|TRBV18|-
TGTGCCAGCTCACCCTCGGGAGGGGGCCGCTATGGCTACACCTTC
CASSPSGGGRYGYTF
>TRBD1|TRBJ1-3|TRBV19|-
TGTGCCAGTAGTTACGGGACAGGGAAAGGAAACACCATATATTTT
CASSYGTGKGNTIYF
>TRBD2|TRBJ2-7|TRBV18|-
TGTGCCAGCTCACGGTCCGGGACTAGCGGCTCCTACGAGCAGTACTTC
CASSRSGTSGSYEQYF
>TRBD1|TRBJ1-3|TRBV11-2|-
TGTGCCAGCAGCGGATGGACAGGCCTCTCTGGAAACACCATATATTTT
CASSGWTGLSGNTIYF
>TRBD2|TRBJ2-1|TRBV28|-
TGTGCCAGCAGTTTAGGTGGGGCGGGAGCCTCCTACAATGAGCAGTTCTTC
CASSLGGAGASYNEQFF
>TRBD1|TRBJ1-3|TRBV6-1|-
TGTGCCAGCAGTGGGAGACTAGGGACAGGGGGGTTAGGAAACACCATATATTTT
CASSGRLGTGGLGNTIYF
>-|TRBJ1-1|TRBV19|-
TGTGCCAGTAGTATAGCACACAGGGTCACTGAAGCTTTCTTT
CASSIAHRVTEAFF
>TRBD2|TRBJ2-5|TRBV6-5|-
TGTGCCAGCAGCACACTAGCGACCCGGGAGACCCAGTACTTC
CASSTLATRETQYF
>-|TRBJ2-7|TRBV21-1|-
TGTGCCAGCAGCAAAGGGGGGGGACAGGAGCGCTTC
CASSKGGGQERF